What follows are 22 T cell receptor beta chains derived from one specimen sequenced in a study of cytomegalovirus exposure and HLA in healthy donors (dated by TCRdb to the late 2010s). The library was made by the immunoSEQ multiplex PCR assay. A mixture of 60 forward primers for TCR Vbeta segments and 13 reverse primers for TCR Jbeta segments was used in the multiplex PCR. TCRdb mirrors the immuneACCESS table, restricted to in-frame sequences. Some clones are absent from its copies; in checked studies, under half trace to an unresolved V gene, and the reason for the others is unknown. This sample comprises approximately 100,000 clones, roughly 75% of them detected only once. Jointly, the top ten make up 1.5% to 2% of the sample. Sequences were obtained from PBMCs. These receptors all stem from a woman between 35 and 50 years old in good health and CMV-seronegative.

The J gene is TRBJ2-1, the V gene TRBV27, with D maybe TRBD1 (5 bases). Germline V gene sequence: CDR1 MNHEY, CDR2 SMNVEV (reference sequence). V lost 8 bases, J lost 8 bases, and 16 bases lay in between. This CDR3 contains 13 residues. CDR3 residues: CASHPPVGHEQFF. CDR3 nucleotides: TGTGCCAGCCACCCCCCAGTGGGGCATGAGCAGTTCTTC.

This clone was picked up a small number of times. The CDR3 coding sequence is TGTGCCAGCAGTTTGACTCCCGAAAAACTGTTTTTT. Translation: CASSLTPEKLFF. V usage is TRBV28 and J usage is TRBJ1-4; D not certain. The CDR3 is 12 residues long. Trimming pared 3 bases from V and 8 bases from J, leaving 7 bases between. The germline gives CDR1 MDHEN, CDR2 SYDVKM.

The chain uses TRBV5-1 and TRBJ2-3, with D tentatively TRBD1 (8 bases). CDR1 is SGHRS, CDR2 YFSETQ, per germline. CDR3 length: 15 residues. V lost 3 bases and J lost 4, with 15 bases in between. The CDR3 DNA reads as TGCGCCAGCAGCTCCACAGGGGGGGACCCAGATACGCAGTATTTT. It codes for CASSSTGGDPDTQYF. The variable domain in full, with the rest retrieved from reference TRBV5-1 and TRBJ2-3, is KAGVTQTPRYLIKTRGQQVTLSCSPISGHRSVSWYQQTPGQGLQFLFEYFSETQRNKGNFPGRFSGRQFSNSRSEMNVSTLELGDSALYLCASSSTGGDPDTQYFGPGTRLTVL.

CDR3 sequence reads: CASSRQGSGNTIYF. The CDR3 region has the DNA TGTGCCAGCAGCCGACAGGGATCTGGAAACACCATATATTTT. V gene TRBV16 combines with J gene TRBJ1-3; 7 nucleotides agree with TRBD1. Losses at the gene ends were 4 bases for V and 1 base for J; bases not matched to a gene: 1. The germline V gene has CDR1 KGHSY and CDR2 FQNENV. This CDR3 is built from 14 residues.

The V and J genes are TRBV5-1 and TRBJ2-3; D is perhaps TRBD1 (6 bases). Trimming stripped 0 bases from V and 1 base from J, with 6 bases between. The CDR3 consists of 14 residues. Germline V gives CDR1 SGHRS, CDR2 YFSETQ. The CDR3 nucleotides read TGCGCCAGCAGCTTGGACAGGGGCACAGATACGCAGTATTTT. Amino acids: CASSLDRGTDTQYF. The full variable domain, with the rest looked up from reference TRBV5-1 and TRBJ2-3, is KAGVTQTPRYLIKTRGQQVTLSCSPISGHRSVSWYQQTPGQGLQFLFEYFSETQRNKGNFPGRFSGRQFSNSRSEMNVSTLELGDSALYLCASSLDRGTDTQYFGPGTRLTVL.

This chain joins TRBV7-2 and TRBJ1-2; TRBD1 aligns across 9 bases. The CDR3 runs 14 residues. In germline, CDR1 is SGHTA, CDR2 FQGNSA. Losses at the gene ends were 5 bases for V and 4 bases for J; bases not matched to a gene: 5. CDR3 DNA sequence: TGTGCCAGCAGCCAAACAGGGGGCCCCTATGGCTACACCTTC. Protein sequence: CASSQTGGPYGYTF.

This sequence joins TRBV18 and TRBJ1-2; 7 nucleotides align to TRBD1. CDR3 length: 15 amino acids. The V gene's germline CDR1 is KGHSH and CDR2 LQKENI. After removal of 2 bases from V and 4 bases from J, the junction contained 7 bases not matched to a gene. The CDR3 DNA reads TGTGCCAGCTCACCAGTTCAGGGGGTAGGCTATGGCTACACCTTC. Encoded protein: CASSPVQGVGYGYTF.

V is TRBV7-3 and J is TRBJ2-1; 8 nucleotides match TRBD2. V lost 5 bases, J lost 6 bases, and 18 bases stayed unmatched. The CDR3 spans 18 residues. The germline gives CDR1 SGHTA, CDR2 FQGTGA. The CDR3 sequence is CASSHIGLSGRALNEQFF. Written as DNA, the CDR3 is TGTGCCAGCAGCCATATCGGCCTATCCGGGAGGGCCCTCAATGAGCAGTTCTTC.

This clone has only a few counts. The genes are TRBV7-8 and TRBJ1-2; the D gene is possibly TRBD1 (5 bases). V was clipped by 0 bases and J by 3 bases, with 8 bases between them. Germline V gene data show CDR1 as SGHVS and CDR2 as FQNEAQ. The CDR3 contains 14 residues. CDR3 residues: CASSLAREDYGYTF. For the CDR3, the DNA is TGTGCCAGCAGCTTAGCCAGGGAGGACTATGGCTACACCTTC.

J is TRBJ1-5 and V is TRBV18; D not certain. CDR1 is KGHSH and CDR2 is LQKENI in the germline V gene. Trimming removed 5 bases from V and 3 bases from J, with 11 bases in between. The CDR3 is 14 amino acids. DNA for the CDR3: TGTGCCAGCTCAAAGGATGGGCACAATCAGCCCCAGCATTTT. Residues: CASSKDGHNQPQHF. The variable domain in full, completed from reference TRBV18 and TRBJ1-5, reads NAGVMQNPRHLVRRRGQEARLRCSPMKGHSHVYWYRQLPEEGLKFMVYLQKENIIDESGMPKERFSAEFPKEGPSILRIQQVVRGDSAAYFCASSKDGHNQPQHFGDGTRLSIL.

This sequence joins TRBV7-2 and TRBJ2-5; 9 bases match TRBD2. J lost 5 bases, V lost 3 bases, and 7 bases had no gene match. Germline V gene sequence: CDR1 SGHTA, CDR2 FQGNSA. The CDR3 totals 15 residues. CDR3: CASSFRGRARETQYF. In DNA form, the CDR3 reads TGTGCCAGCAGCTTTCGCGGGAGGGCCCGGGAGACCCAGTACTTC.

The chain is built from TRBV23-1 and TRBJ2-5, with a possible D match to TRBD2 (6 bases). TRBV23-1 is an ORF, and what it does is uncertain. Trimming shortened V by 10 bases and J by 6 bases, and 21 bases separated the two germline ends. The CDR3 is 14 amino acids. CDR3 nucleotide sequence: TGCGCCACCCGGGTGGGGGGTTGCTTAAAGACCCAGTACTTC. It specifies CATRVGGCLKTQYF.

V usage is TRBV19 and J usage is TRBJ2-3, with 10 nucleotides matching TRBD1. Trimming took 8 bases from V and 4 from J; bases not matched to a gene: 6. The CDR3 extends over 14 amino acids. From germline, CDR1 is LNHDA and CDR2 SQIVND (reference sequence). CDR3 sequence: CASAGTGVADTQYF. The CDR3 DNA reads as TGTGCCAGTGCAGGGACAGGGGTTGCAGATACGCAGTATTTT.

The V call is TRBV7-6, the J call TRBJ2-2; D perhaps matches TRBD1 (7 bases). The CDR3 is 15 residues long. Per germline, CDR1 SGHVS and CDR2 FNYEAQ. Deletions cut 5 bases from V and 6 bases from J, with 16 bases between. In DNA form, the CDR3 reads TGTGCCAGCAGCCTGATCACAGGGGAGGCCGGGGAGCTGTTTTTT. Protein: CASSLITGEAGELFF.

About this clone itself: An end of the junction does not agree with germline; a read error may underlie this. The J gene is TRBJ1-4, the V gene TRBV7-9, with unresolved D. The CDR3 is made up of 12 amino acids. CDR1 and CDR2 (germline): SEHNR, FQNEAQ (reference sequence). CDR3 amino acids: CSSSREVGKLFF. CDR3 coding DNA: TGTTCCAGCAGCCGCGAGGTCGGAAAACTGTTTTTT.

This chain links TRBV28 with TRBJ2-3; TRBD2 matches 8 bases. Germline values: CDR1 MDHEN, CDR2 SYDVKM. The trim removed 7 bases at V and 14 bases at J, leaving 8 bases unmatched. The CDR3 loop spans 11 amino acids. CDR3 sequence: CASNPGLAPYF. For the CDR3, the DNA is TGTGCCAGCAATCCCGGACTAGCCCCGTATTTT.

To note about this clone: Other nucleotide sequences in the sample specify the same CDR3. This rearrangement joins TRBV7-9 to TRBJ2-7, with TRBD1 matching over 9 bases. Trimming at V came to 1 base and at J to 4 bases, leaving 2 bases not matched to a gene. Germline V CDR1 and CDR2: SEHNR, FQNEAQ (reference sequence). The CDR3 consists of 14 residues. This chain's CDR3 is CASSLGTGAYEQYF. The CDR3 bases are TGTGCCAGCAGCTTAGGGACAGGGGCTTACGAGCAGTACTTC.

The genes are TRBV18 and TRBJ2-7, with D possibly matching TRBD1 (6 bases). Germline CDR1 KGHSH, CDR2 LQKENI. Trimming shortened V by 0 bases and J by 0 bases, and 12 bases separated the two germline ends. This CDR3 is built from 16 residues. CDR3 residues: CASSPPGRGSSYEQYF. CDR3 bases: TGTGCCAGCTCACCACCCGGCAGGGGCAGCTCCTACGAGCAGTACTTC. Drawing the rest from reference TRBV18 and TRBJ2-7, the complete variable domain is NAGVMQNPRHLVRRRGQEARLRCSPMKGHSHVYWYRQLPEEGLKFMVYLQKENIIDESGMPKERFSAEFPKEGPSILRIQQVVRGDSAAYFCASSPPGRGSSYEQYFGPGTRLTVT.

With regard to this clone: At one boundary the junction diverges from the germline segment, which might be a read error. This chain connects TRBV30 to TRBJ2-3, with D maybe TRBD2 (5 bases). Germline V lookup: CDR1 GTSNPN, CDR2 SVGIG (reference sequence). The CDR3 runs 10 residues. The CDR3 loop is CGVETDTQYF. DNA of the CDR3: TGCGGGGTGGAGACAGATACGCAGTATTTT.

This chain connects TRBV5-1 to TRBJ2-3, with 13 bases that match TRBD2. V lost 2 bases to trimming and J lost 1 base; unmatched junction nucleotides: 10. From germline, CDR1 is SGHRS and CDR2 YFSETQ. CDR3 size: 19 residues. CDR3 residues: CASSFAGTSGMKGTDTQYF. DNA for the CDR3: TGCGCCAGCAGCTTTGCCGGGACTAGCGGGATGAAGGGCACAGATACGCAGTATTTT.

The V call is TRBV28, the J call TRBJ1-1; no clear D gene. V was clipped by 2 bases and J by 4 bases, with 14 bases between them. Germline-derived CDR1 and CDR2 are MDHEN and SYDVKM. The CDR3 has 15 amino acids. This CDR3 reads CASSLARGLGTEAFF. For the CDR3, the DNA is TGTGCCAGCAGTTTAGCCCGGGGATTGGGCACTGAAGCTTTCTTT.

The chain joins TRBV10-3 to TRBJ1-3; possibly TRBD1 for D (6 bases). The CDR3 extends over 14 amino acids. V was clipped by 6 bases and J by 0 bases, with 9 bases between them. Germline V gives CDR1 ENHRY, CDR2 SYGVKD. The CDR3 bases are TGTGCCATCAGGGACAGCGTCTCTGGAAACACCATATATTTT. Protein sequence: CAIRDSVSGNTIYF.